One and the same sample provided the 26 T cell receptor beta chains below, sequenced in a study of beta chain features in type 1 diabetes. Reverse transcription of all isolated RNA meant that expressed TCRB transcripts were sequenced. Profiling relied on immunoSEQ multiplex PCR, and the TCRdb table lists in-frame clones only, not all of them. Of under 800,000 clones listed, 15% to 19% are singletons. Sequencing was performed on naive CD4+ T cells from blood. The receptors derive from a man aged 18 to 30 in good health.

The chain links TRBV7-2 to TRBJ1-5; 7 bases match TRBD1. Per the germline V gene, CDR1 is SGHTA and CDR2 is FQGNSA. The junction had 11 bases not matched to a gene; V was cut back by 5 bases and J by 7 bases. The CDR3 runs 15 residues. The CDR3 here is CASSLSTGARQPQHF. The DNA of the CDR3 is TGTGCCAGCAGCCTGTCCACAGGGGCACGACAGCCCCAGCATTTT.

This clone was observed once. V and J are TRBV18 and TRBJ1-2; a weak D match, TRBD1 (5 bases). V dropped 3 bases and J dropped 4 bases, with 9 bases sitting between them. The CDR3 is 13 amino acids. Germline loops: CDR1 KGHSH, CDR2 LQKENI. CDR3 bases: TGTGCCAGCTCACCGGAGGGGATCTATGGCTACACCTTC. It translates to CASSPEGIYGYTF.

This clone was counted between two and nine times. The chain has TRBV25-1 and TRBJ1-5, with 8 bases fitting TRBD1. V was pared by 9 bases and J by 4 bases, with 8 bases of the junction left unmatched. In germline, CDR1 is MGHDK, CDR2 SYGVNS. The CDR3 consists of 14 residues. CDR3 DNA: TGTGCCAGTAGCGGACAGGGCCCGAATCAGCCCCAGCATTTT. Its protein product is CASSGQGPNQPQHF.

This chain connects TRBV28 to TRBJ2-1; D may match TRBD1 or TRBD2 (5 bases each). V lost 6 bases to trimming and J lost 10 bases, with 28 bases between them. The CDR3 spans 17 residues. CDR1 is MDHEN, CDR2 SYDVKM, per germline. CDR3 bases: TGTGCCAGCAGCGGTTTCTCTTTCGGGGCACGAACAAGGGAGCAGTTCTTC. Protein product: CASSGFSFGARTREQFF.

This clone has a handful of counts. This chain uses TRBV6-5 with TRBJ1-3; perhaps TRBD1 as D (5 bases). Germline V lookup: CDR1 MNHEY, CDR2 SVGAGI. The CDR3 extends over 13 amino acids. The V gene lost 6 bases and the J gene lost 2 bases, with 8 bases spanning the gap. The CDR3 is CASRRGAGNTIYF. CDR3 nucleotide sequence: TGTGCCAGCAGAAGGGGTGCTGGAAACACCATATATTTT.

In DNA, the CDR3 is TGTGCCAGCTCACCCCAGGGGGGGTCGCGGTTCGACACTGAAGCTTTCTTT. Translation: CASSPQGGSRFDTEAFF. The V call is TRBV18, the J call TRBJ1-1; 7 bases are a match to TRBD1. V lost 3 bases, J lost 3 bases, and 13 bases stayed unmatched. CDR1 KGHSH and CDR2 LQKENI come from the germline V gene. CDR3 size: 17 residues.

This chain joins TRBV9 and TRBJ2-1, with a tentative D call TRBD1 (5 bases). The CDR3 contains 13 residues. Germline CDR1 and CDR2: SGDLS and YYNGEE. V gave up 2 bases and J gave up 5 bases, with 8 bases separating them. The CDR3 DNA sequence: TGTGCCAGCAGCGTGGCAGGGAACAATGAGCAGTTCTTC. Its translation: CASSVAGNNEQFF.

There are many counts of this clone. CDR3 sequence reads: CASSLRHGRSYNEQFF. The DNA for the CDR3 is TGTGCCAGTAGTCTAAGACACGGGCGCTCCTACAATGAGCAGTTCTTC. This chain joins TRBV19 and TRBJ2-1; D remains ambiguous. Germline V gene sequence: CDR1 LNHDA, CDR2 SQIVND (reference sequence). The CDR3 sequence is 16 residues long. Trimming pared 5 bases from V and 0 bases from J, leaving 14 bases between.

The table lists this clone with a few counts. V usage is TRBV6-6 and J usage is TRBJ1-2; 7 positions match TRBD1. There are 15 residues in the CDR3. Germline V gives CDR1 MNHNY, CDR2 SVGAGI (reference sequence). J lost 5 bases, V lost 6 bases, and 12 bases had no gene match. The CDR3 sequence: CASRRPGTETYGYTF. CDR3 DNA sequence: TGTGCCAGCAGGCGCCCGGGGACAGAGACTTATGGCTACACCTTC.

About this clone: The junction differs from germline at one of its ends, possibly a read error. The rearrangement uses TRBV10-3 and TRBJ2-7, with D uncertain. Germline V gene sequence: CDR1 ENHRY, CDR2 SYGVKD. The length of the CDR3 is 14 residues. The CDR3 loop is CASSYVIVSYEQYF. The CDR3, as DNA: TGTGCCAGCAGTTACGTAATAGTCTCCTACGAGCAGTACTTC.

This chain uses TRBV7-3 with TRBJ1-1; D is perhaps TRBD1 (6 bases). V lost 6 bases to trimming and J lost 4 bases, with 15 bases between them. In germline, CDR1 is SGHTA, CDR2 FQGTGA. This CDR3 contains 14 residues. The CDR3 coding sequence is TGTGCCAGCAGGGGAGGGGGTGATGGCACTGAAGCTTTCTTT. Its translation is CASRGGGDGTEAFF. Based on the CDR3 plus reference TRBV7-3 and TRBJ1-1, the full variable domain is GAGVSQTPSNKVTEKGKYVELRCDPISGHTALYWYRQSLGQGPEFLIYFQGTGAADDSGLPNDRFFAVRPEGSVSTLKIQRTERGDSAVYLCASRGGGDGTEAFFGQGTRLTVV.

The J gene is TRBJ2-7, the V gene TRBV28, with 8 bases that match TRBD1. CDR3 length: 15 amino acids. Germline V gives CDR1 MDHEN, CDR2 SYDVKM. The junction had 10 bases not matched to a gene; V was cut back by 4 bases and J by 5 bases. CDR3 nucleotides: TGTGCCAGCAGTTCATCTGGACAGGGACTTGACGAGCAGTACTTC. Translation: CASSSSGQGLDEQYF.

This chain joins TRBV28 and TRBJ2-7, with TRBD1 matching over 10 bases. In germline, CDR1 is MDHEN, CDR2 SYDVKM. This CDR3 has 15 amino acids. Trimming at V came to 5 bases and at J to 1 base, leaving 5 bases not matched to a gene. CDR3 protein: CASSRTGGTSYEQYF. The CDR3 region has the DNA TGTGCCAGCAGTCGGACAGGGGGAACATCCTACGAGCAGTACTTC.

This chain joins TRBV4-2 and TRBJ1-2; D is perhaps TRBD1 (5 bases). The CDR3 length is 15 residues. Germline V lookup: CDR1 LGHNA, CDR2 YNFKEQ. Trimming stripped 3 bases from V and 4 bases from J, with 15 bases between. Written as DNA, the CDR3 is TGTGCCAGCAGCCAGATTGGGACTTCGAGCTATGGCTACACCTTC. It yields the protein CASSQIGTSSYGYTF.

CDR3 nucleotides: TGTGCCAGCAGCTACGGGACCAACTATGGCTACACCTTC. Its protein is CASSYGTNYGYTF. The gene calls are TRBV14 and TRBJ1-2; maybe TRBD1 (5 bases). The CDR3 covers 13 residues. From germline, CDR1 is SGHDN and CDR2 FVKESK. Deletions cut 5 bases from V and 2 bases from J, with 9 bases between.

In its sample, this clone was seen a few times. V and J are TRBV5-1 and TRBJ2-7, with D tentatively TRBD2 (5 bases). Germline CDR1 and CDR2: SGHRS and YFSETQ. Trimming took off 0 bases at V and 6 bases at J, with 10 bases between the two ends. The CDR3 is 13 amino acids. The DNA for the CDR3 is TGCGCCAGCAGCTTGGCCGGGGTGAGCGAGCAGTACTTC. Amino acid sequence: CASSLAGVSEQYF.

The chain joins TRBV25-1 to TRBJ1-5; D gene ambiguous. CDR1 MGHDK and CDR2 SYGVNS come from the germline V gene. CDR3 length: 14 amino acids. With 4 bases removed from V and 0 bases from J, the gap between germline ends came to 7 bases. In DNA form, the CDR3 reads TGTGCCAGCAGTGTTGGTAGTAGCAATCAGCCCCAGCATTTT. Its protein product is CASSVGSSNQPQHF. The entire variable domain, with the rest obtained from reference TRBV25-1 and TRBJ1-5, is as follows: EADIYQTPRYLVIGTGKKITLECSQTMGHDKMYWYQQDPGMELHLIHYSYGVNSTEKGDLSSESTVSRIRTEHFPLTLESARPSHTSQYLCASSVGSSNQPQHFGDGTRLSIL.

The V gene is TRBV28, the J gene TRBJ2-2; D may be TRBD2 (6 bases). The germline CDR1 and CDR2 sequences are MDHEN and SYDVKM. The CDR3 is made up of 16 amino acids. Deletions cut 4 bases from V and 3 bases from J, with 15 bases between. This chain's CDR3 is CASSSRGWTYTGELFF. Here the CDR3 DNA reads TGTGCCAGCAGTTCGCGGGGTTGGACATACACCGGGGAGCTGTTTTTT.

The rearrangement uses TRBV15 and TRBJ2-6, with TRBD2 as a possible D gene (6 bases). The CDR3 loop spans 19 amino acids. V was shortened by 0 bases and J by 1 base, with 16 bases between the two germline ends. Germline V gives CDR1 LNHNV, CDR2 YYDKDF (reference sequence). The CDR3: CATSREGLEGRSGANVLTF. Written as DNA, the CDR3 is TGTGCCACCAGCAGAGAGGGGCTTGAGGGGAGGTCTGGGGCCAACGTCCTGACTTTC. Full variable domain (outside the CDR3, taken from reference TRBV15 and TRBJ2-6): DAMVIQNPRYQVTQFGKPVTLSCSQTLNHNVMYWYQQKSSQAPKLLFHYYDKDFNNEADTPDNFQSRRPNTSFCFLDIRSPGLGDTAMYLCATSREGLEGRSGANVLTFGAGSRLTVL.

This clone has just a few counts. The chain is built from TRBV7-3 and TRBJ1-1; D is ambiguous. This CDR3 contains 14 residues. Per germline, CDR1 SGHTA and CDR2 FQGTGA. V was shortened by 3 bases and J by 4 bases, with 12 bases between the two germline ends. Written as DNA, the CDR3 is TGTGCCAGCAGCTTTGGTGGGAAGGGCACTGAAGCTTTCTTT. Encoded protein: CASSFGGKGTEAFF.

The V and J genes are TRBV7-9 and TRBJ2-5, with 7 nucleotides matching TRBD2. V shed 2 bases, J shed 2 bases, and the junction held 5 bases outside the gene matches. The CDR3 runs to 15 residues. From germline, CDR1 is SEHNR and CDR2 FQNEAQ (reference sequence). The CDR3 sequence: CASSLTGLIQETQYF. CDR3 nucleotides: TGTGCCAGCAGCTTAACGGGACTAATACAAGAGACCCAGTACTTC.

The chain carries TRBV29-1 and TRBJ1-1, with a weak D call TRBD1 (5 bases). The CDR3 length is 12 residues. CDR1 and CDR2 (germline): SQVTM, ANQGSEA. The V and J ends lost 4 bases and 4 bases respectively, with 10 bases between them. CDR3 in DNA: TGCAGCGTTGTAATAAGGGGCACTGAAGCTTTCTTT. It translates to CSVVIRGTEAFF.

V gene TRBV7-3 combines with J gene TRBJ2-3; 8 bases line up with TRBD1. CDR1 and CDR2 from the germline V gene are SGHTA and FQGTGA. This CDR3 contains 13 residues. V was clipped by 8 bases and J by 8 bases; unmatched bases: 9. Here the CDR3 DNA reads TGTGCCAGCGGTCCGGGGACAGGAACTACGCAGTATTTT. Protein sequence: CASGPGTGTTQYF.

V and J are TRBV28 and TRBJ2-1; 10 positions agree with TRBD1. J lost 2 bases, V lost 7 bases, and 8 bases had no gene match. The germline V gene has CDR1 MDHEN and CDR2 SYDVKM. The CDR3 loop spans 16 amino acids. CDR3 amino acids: CASTGAGQGTYNEQFF. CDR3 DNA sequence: TGTGCCAGCACGGGAGCGGGACAGGGGACCTACAATGAGCAGTTCTTC. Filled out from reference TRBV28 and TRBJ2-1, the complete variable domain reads DVKVTQSSRYLVKRTGEKVFLECVQDMDHENMFWYRQDPGLGLRLIYFSYDVKMKEKGDIPEGYSVSREKKERFSLILESASTNQTSMYLCASTGAGQGTYNEQFFGPGTRLTVL.

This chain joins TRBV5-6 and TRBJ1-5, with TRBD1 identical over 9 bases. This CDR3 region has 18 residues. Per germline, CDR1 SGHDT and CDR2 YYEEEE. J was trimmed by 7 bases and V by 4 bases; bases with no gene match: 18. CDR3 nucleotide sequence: TGTGCCAGCAGCCAAAGGGGACCCGGGACAGGGAATAGACAGCCCCAGCATTTT. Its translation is CASSQRGPGTGNRQPQHF.

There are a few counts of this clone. The CDR3 nucleotides are TGCGCCAGCAGTCCCCAAGTTGTTAGACCCTCCTACAATGAGCAGTTCTTC. Translation gives CASSPQVVRPSYNEQFF. The chain employs TRBV23-1 and TRBJ2-1; no clear D. TRBV23-1 is an ORF, with its function uncertain. V shed 4 bases and J shed 0 bases, with 16 bases lying between them. CDR3 size: 17 residues.